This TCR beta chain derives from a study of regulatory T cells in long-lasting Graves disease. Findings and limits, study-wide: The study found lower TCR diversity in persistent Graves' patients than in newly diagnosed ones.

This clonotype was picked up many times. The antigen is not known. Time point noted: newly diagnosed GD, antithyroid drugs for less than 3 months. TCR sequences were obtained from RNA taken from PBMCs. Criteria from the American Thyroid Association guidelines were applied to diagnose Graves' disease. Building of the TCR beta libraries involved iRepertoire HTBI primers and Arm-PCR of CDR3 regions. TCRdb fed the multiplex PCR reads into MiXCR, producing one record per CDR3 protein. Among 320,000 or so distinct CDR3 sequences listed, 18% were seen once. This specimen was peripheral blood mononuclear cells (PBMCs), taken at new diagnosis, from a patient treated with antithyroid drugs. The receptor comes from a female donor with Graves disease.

In nucleotides, the CDR3 is TGTGCCAGCAGCATAATAAGTTATCCGGGAGAGTTTCAGAATGAGCAGTTCTTC. Protein sequence: CASSIISYPGEFQNEQFF. The V and J genes are TRBV11-3 and TRBJ2-1; D is perhaps TRBD2 (6 bases). CDR1 SGHNT and CDR2 YENEEA come from the germline V gene. V was pared by 5 bases and J by 7 bases, with 27 bases between. The CDR3 runs to 18 residues.